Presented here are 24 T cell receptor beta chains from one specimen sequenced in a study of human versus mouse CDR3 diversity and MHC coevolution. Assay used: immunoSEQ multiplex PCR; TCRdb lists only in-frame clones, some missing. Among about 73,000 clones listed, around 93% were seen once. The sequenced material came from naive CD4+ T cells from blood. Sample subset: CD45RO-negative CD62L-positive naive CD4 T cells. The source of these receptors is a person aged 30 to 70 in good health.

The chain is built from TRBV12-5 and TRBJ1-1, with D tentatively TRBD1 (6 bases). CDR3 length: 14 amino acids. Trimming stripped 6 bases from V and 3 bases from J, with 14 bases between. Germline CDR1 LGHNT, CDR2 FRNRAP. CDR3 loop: CASGRGGADTEAFF. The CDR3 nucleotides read TGTGCTAGTGGCCGGGGGGGGGCAGACACTGAAGCTTTCTTT.

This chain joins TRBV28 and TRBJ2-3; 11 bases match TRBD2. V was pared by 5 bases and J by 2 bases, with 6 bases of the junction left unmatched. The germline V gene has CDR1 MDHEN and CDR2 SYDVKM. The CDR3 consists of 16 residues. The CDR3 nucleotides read TGTGCCAGCAGTCCCCCTAGCGGGGGGTACACAGATACGCAGTATTTT. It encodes CASSPPSGGYTDTQYF. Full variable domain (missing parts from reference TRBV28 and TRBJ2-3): DVKVTQSSRYLVKRTGEKVFLECVQDMDHENMFWYRQDPGLGLRLIYFSYDVKMKEKGDIPEGYSVSREKKERFSLILESASTNQTSMYLCASSPPSGGYTDTQYFGPGTRLTVL.

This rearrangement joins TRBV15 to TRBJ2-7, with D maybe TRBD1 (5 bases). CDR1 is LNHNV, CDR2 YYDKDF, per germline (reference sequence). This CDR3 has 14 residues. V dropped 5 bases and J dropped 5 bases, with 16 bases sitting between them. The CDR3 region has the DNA TGTGCCACCAGCCTAGGGGTTATGGTTGACGAGCAGTACTTC. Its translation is CATSLGVMVDEQYF.

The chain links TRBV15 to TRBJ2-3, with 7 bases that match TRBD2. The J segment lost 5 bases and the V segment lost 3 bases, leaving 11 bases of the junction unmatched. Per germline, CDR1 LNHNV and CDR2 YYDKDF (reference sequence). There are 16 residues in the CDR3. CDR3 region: CATSSLRTRRGDTQYF. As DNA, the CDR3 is TGTGCCACCAGCAGCCTGAGGACTAGAAGGGGAGATACGCAGTATTTT.

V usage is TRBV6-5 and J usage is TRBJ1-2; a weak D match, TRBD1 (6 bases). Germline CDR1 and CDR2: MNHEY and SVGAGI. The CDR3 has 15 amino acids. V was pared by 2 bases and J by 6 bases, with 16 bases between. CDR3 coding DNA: TGTGCCAGCAGTTACGTGAGCAGGGGAGACCATGGCTACACCTTC. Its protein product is CASSYVSRGDHGYTF.

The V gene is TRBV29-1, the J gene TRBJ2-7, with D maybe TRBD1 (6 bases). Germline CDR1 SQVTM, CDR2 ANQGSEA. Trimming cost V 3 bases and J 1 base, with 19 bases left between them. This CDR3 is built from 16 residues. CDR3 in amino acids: CSVDLLLQGSSYEQYF. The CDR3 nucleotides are TGCAGCGTTGACCTCCTCCTACAGGGTTCATCCTACGAGCAGTACTTC.

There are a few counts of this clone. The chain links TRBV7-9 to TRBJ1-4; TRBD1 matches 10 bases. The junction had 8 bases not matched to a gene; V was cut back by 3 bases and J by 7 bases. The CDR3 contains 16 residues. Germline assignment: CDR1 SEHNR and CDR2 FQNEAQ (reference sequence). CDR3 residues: CASSFRTGGGGEKLFF. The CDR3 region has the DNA TGTGCCAGCAGCTTCCGGACAGGGGGAGGGGGTGAAAAACTGTTTTTT.

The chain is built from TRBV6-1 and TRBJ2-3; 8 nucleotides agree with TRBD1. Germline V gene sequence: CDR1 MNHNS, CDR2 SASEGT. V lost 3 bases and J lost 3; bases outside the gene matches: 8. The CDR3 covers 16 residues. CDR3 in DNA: TGTGCCAGCAGTGACCAGACAGGGGCTATTACAGATACGCAGTATTTT. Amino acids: CASSDQTGAITDTQYF.

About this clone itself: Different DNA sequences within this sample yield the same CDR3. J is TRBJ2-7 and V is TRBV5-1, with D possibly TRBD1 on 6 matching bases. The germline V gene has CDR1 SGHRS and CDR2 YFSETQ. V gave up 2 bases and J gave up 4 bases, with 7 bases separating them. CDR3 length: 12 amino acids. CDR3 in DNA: TGCGCCAGCAGCTTACAGGGTTACGAGCAGTACTTC. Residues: CASSLQGYEQYF.

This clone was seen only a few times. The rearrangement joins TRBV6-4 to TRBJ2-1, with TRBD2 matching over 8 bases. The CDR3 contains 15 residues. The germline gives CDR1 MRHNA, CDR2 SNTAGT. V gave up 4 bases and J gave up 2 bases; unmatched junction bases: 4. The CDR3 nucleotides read TGTGCCAGCAGTGTTTCGGGGGGGGCCTACAATGAGCAGTTCTTC. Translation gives CASSVSGGAYNEQFF.

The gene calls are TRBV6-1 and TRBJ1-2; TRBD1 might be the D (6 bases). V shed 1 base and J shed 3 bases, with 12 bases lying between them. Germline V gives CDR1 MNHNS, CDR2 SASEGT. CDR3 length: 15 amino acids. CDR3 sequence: CASSEGRTEHYGYTF. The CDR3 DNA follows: TGTGCCAGCAGTGAAGGGAGGACAGAGCACTATGGCTACACCTTC.

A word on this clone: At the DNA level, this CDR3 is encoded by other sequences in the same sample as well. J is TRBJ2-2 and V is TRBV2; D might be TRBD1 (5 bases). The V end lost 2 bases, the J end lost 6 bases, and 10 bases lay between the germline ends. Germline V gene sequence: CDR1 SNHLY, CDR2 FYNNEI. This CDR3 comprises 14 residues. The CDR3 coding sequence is TGTGCCAGCAGTGAAAGGGGTTCGGCCGGGGAGCTGTTTTTT. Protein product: CASSERGSAGELFF.

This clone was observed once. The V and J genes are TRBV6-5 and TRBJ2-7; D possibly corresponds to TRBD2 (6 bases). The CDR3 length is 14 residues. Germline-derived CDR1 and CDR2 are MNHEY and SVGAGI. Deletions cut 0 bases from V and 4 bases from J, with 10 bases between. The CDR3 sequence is CASSYSWGVYEQYF. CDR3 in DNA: TGTGCCAGCAGTTACTCGTGGGGGGTATACGAGCAGTACTTC.

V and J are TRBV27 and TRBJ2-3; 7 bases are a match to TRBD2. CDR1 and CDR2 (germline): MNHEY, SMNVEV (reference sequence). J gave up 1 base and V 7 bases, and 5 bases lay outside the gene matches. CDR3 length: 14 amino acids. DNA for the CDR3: TGTGCCAGCAAGAGGCTAGCGGGCACAGATACGCAGTATTTT. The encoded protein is CASKRLAGTDTQYF.

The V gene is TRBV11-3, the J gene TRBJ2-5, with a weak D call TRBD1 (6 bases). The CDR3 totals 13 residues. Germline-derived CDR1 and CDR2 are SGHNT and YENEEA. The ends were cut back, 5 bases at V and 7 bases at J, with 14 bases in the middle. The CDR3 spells CASSVGQGRTQYF. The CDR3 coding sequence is TGTGCCAGCAGCGTCGGTCAGGGGCGGACCCAGTACTTC.

CDR3 DNA sequence: TGCAGTGCTAGAGATCCCAGGGTGGCTTTCTTT. Protein sequence: CSARDPRVAFF. The chain links TRBV20-1 to TRBJ1-1; tentatively, D is TRBD1 (5 bases). The length of the CDR3 is 11 residues. Trimming removed 0 bases from V and 11 bases from J, with 10 bases in between. In germline, CDR1 is DFQATT, CDR2 SNEGSKA (reference sequence).

The CDR3 DNA follows: TGTGCCAGCAGCGTAGAGGGCGGGAGGGGGTTCTCCTACAATGAGCAGTTCTTC. Amino acid sequence: CASSVEGGRGFSYNEQFF. The genes are TRBV9 and TRBJ2-1; TRBD2 matches 9 bases. In germline, CDR1 is SGDLS, CDR2 YYNGEE. CDR3 length equals 18 residues. The V gene end was trimmed by 0 bases and the J gene end by 0 bases; junction bases not matched to a gene: 7.

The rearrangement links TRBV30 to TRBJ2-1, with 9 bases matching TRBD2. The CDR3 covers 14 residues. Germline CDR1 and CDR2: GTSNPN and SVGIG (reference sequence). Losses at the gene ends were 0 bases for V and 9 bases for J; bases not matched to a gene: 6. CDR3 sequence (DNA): TGTGCCTGGAGTGTGTTAGCGGGAGATGGTGAGCAGTTCTTC. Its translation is CAWSVLAGDGEQFF.

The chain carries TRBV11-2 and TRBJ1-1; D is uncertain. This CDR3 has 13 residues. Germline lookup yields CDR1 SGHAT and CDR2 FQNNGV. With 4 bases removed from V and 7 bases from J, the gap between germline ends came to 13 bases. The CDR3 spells CASSSITLREAFF. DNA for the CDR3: TGTGCCAGCAGCTCCATAACATTACGTGAAGCTTTCTTT.

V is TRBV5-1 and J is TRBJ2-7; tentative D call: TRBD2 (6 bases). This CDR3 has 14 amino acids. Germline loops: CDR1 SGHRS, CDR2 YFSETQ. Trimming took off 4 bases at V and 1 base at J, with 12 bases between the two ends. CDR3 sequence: CASSPEGGSYEQYF. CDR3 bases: TGCGCCAGCAGCCCAGAAGGAGGGTCCTACGAGCAGTACTTC.

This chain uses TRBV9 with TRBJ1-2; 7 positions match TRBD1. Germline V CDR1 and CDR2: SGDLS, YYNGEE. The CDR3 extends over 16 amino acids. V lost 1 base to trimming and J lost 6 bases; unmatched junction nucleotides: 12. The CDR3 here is CASSVSLARGLNGYTF. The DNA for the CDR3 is TGTGCCAGCAGCGTATCCCTGGCCAGGGGGTTAAATGGCTACACCTTC.

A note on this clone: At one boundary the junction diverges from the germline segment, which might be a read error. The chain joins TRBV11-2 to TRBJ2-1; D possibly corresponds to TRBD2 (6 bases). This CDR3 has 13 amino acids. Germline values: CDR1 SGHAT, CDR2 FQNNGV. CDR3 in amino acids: CASSLEGRNEQFF. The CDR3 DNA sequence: TGTGCCAGCAGCCTAGAGGGGAGGAATGAGCAGTTCTTC.

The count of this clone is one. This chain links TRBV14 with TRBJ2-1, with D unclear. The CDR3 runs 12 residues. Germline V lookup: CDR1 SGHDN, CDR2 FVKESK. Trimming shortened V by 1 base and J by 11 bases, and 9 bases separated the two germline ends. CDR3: CASSQGSVQQFF. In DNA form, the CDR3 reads TGTGCCAGCAGCCAAGGCTCAGTGCAGCAGTTCTTC.

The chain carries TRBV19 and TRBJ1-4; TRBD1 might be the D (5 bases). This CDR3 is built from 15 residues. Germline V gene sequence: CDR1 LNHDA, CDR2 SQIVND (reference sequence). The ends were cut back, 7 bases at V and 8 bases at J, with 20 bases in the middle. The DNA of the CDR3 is TGTGCCAGTAAAGTGACTGGGGCAGGCACAGAAAAACTGTTTTTT. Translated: CASKVTGAGTEKLFF. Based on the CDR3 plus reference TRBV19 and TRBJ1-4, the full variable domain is DGGITQSPKYLFRKEGQNVTLSCEQNLNHDAMYWYRQDPGQGLRLIYYSQIVNDFQKGDIAEGYSVSREKKESFPLTVTSAQKNPTAFYLCASKVTGAGTEKLFFGSGTQLSVL.